The TCR beta chain described here comes from a study of blood T cell repertoires in COVID-19. Measured with immunoSEQ multiplex PCR; TCRdb has only the in-frame clones, and not every one. The sample lists 190,000 or so clones, roughly 92% seen once, with around 0.8% in the top ten. Germline assignment: CDR1 LGHNA and CDR2 YNFKEQ. The CDR3 has 16 amino acids. The ends were cut back, 3 bases at V and 1 base at J, with 10 bases in the middle. The material sequenced was peripheral blood. This clonotype originated in a young man with COVID-19, enrolled during active disease. This rearrangement joins TRBV4-2 to TRBJ1-6, with a weak D call TRBD1 (5 bases). The DNA of the CDR3 is TGTGCCAGCAGCCAGGAGGGGTTTTCCTATAATTCACCCCTCCACTTT. Amino acids: CASSQEGFSYNSPLHF.